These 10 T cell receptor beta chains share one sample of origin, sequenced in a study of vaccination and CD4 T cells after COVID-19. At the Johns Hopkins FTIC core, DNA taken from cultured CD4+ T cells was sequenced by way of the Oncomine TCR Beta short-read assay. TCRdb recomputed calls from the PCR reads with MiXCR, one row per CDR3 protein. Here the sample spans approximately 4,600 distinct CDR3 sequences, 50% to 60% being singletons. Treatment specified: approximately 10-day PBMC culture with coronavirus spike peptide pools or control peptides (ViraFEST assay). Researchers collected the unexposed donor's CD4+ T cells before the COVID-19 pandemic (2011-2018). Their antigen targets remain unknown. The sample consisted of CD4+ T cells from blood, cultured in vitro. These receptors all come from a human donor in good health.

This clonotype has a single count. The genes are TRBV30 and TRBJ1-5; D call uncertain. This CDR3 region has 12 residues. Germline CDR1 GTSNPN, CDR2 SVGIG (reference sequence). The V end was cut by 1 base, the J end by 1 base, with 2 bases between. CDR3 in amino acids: CAWSASNQPQHF. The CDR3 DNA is TGTGCCTGGAGTGCGAGCAATCAGCCCCAGCATTTT.

The CDR3 DNA is TGCGCCAGCAGCTTGGCCTTAGACACCTCTACCATACGGGAGCAGTACTTC. This codes for CASSLALDTSTIREQYF. The V call is TRBV5-1, the J call TRBJ2-7, with D unresolved. Germline loops: CDR1 SGHRS, CDR2 YFSETQ. V was clipped by 0 bases and J by 7 bases, with 23 bases between them. CDR3 length equals 17 residues.

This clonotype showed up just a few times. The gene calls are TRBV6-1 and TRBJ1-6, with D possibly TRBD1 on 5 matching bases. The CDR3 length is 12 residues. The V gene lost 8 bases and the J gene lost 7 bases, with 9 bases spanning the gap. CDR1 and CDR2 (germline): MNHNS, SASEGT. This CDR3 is CASWGGNSPLHF. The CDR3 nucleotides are TGTGCCAGCTGGGGGGGAAATTCACCCCTCCACTTT.

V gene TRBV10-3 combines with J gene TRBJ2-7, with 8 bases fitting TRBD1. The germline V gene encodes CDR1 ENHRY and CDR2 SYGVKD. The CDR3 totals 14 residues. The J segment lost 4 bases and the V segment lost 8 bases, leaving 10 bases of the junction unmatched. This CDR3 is CAIQRDRTNYEQYF. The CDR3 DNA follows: TGTGCCATCCAGAGGGACAGGACTAATTACGAGCAGTACTTC.

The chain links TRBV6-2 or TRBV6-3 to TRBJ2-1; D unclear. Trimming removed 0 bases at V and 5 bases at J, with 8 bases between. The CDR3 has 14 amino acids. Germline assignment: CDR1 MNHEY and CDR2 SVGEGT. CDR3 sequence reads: CASSYSPRDNEQFF. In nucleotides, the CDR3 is TGTGCCAGCAGTTACTCGCCACGGGACAATGAGCAGTTCTTC.

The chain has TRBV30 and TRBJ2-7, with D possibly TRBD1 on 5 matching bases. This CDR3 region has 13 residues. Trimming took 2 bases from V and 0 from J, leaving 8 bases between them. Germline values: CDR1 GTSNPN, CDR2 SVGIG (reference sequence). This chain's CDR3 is CAWSRGNSYEQYF. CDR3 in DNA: TGTGCCTGGAGTAGGGGCAACTCCTACGAGCAGTACTTC.

The CDR3 loop reads CASSLQGRGGQETQYF. CDR3 sequence (DNA): TGTGCCAGCAGTTTACAGGGGCGCGGAGGGCAAGAGACCCAGTACTTC. The chain has TRBV27 and TRBJ2-5; D may match TRBD1 or TRBD2 (6 bases each). The CDR3 spans 16 residues. Germline V gene data show CDR1 as MNHEY and CDR2 as SMNVEV (reference sequence). V was trimmed by 2 bases and J by 2 bases, leaving 15 bases between them.

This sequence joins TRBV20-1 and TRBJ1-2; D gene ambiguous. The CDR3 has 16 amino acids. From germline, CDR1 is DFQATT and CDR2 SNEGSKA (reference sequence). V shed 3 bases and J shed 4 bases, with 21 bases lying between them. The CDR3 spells CSARKMRAGGGYGYTF. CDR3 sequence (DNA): TGCAGTGCTAGGAAAATGCGCGCGGGCGGTGGCTATGGCTACACCTTC.

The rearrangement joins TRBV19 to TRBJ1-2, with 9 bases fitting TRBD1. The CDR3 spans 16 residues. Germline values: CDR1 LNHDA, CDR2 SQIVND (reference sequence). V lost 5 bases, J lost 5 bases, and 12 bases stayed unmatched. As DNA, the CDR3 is TGTGCCAGTAGTGCTACCGGGACAGGGAGATATTATGGCTACACCTTC. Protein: CASSATGTGRYYGYTF.

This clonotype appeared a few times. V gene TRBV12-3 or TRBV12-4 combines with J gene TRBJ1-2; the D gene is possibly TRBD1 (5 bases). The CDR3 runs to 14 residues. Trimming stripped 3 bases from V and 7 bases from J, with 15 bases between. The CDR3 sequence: CASSLRTLQGGYTF. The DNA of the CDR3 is TGTGCCAGCAGTTTGCGGACGTTGCAGGGTGGCTACACCTTC.